One sample yielded the 18 T cell receptor beta chains listed below, sequenced in a study of blood T cell repertoires in COVID-19. Sequencing used immunoSEQ multiplex PCR; TCRdb keeps in-frame clones, though not all of them. The sample lists about 300,000 clones, approximately 84% occurring once. Sequenced input: PBMCs or T cells enriched from blood (not recorded which). Every receptor here comes from a young woman who had recovered from COVID-19.

The chain uses TRBV5-6 and TRBJ2-3, with no clear D. CDR1 is SGHDT, CDR2 YYEEEE, per germline. The CDR3 covers 15 residues. Trimming took off 4 bases at V and 1 base at J, with 13 bases between the two ends. The CDR3 region is CASSPFDGGTDTQYF. CDR3 coding DNA: TGTGCCAGCAGCCCCTTTGATGGAGGCACAGATACGCAGTATTTT.

This sequence joins TRBV30 and TRBJ2-1; TRBD2 matches at 14 bases. V lost 7 bases, J lost 8 bases, and 16 bases stayed unmatched. Germline V gene sequence: CDR1 GTSNPN, CDR2 SVGIG (reference sequence). CDR3 size: 17 residues. For the CDR3, the DNA is TGTGCCTTCAGACTAGCGGGGGGGCCAGCCCCCTTATATGAGCAGTTCTTC. This translates into CAFRLAGGPAPLYEQFF.

The CDR3 sequence is CASSLGSQGLQETQYF. CDR3 nucleotide sequence: TGTGCCAGCAGCTTAGGATCACAGGGGCTACAAGAGACCCAGTACTTC. The chain recombines TRBV11-1 with TRBJ2-5, with TRBD1 matching 7 bases. With V trimmed by 1 base and J by 2 bases, 7 bases remained unmatched. CDR1 SGHAT and CDR2 FQDESV come from the germline V gene (reference sequence). The length of the CDR3 is 16 residues.

This clone was recorded once. The chain has TRBV12-3 or TRBV12-4 and TRBJ2-7; possibly TRBD2 for D (5 bases). The V end lost 6 bases, the J end lost 2 bases, and 11 bases lay between the germline ends. The CDR3 has 13 amino acids. CDR3 nucleotides: TGTGCCAGCAGCTACAGCGGAGCCTACGAGCAGTACTTC. Protein: CASSYSGAYEQYF.

This clone was seen once. One junction end does not reproduce the germline sequence, and a read error may be involved. The same CDR3 is also encoded by other DNA sequences in this sample. The rearrangement links TRBV2 to TRBJ2-7; D ambiguous. This CDR3 is built from 11 residues. CDR1 SNHLY and CDR2 FYNNEI come from the germline V gene. Here the CDR3 DNA reads TGTGCCAGCAGCTCTAGATACGAGCAGTATTTC. This codes for CASSSRYEQYF.

As DNA, the CDR3 is TGTGCCAGCAGAGGGGCCAACTCTGGAAACACCATATATTTT. Translation gives CASRGANSGNTIYF. V and J are TRBV6-5 and TRBJ1-3, with a tentative D call TRBD1 (5 bases). CDR1 is MNHEY, CDR2 SVGAGI, per germline. CDR3 size: 14 residues. The V end was cut by 6 bases, the J end by 0 bases, with 9 bases between.

The V gene is TRBV2, the J gene TRBJ1-6; D not certain. Germline CDR1 and CDR2: SNHLY and FYNNEI. CDR3 length: 17 amino acids. V lost 2 bases, J lost 0 bases, and 11 bases lay in between. CDR3 nucleotide sequence: TGTGCCAGCAGTGAACGGAGGGCCAGCTCCTATAATTCACCCCTCCACTTT. Amino acid sequence: CASSERRASSYNSPLHF.

The chain employs TRBV5-1 and TRBJ1-1; D uncertain. Trimming pared 0 bases from V and 4 bases from J, leaving 13 bases between. The CDR3 runs 15 residues. CDR1 and CDR2 (germline): SGHRS, YFSETQ. CDR3 sequence reads: CASSLGIGSGTEAFF. The DNA of the CDR3 is TGCGCCAGCAGCTTGGGTATCGGCTCGGGCACTGAAGCTTTCTTT.

This chain connects TRBV2 to TRBJ1-4; 9 positions agree with TRBD1. CDR1 and CDR2 (germline): SNHLY, FYNNEI. V trimming: 7 bases; J trimming: 7 bases; junction bases outside the gene matches: 7. The length of the CDR3 is 14 residues. The CDR3 loop reads CASTQDRGGEKLFF. DNA for the CDR3: TGTGCCAGCACCCAGGACAGGGGCGGTGAAAAACTGTTTTTT.

This sequence joins TRBV5-1 and TRBJ1-2; 11 nucleotides agree with TRBD1. Germline trimming cut 2 bases from V and 0 bases from J; bases unmatched to any gene: 9. This CDR3 is 18 amino acids long. Germline V gives CDR1 SGHRS, CDR2 YFSETQ. The CDR3 protein is CASSFYRDRGKTNYGYTF. Here the CDR3 DNA reads TGCGCCAGCAGCTTTTACCGGGACAGGGGGAAAACTAACTATGGCTACACCTTC. The whole variable domain, remainder taken from reference TRBV5-1 and TRBJ1-2, is KAGVTQTPRYLIKTRGQQVTLSCSPISGHRSVSWYQQTPGQGLQFLFEYFSETQRNKGNFPGRFSGRQFSNSRSEMNVSTLELGDSALYLCASSFYRDRGKTNYGYTFGSGTRLTVV.

The chain is built from TRBV3-1 (or the pseudogene TRBV3-2) and TRBJ1-1; 7 positions match TRBD1. V shed 4 bases, J shed 1 base, and the junction held 9 bases outside the gene matches. The length of the CDR3 is 16 residues. Germline values: CDR1 LGHDT, CDR2 YNNKEL (reference sequence). The CDR3 spells CASSPYRGEENTEAFF. The CDR3, as DNA: TGTGCCAGCAGCCCCTACAGGGGTGAGGAGAACACTGAAGCTTTCTTT.

CDR3 region: CASSRTSGSVNSYEQYF. The CDR3 DNA reads as TGCGCCAGCAGCCGGACTAGCGGGAGCGTCAACTCCTACGAGCAGTACTTC. The V call is TRBV5-1, the J call TRBJ2-7; 13 nucleotides align to TRBD2. The CDR3 has 17 residues. From germline, CDR1 is SGHRS and CDR2 YFSETQ. V dropped 4 bases and J dropped 0; count of bases not matched to a gene: 7.

The chain links TRBV5-1 to TRBJ2-2; TRBD2 matches at 11 bases. After removal of 2 bases from V and 0 bases from J, the junction contained 9 bases not matched to a gene. In germline, CDR1 is SGHRS, CDR2 YFSETQ. The CDR3 consists of 19 residues. The CDR3 nucleotides are TGCGCCAGCAGCTTCCGAGGACTAGCGGGTAGAACGAACACCGGGGAGCTGTTTTTT. Encoded protein: CASSFRGLAGRTNTGELFF. Drawing the rest from reference TRBV5-1 and TRBJ2-2, the complete variable domain is KAGVTQTPRYLIKTRGQQVTLSCSPISGHRSVSWYQQTPGQGLQFLFEYFSETQRNKGNFPGRFSGRQFSNSRSEMNVSTLELGDSALYLCASSFRGLAGRTNTGELFFGEGSRLTVL.

The CDR3 DNA reads as TGTGCCAGTAGTGGCCCCCCCTTCCTCTATGGCTACACCTTC. The encoded protein is CASSGPPFLYGYTF. The chain joins TRBV19 to TRBJ1-2; D remains unclear. CDR1 and CDR2 (germline): LNHDA, SQIVND (reference sequence). The V gene lost 5 bases and the J gene lost 4 bases, with 14 bases spanning the gap. The CDR3 runs to 14 residues.

In this sample, this clone turned up once. The chain carries TRBV5-4 and TRBJ2-3; TRBD1 aligns across 7 bases. The germline CDR1 and CDR2 sequences are SGHNT and YYREEE (reference sequence). The CDR3 covers 15 residues. The V gene end was trimmed by 2 bases and the J gene end by 2 bases; junction bases not matched to a gene: 5. DNA of the CDR3: TGTGCCAGCAGCTTAACCGGGACAGCCACAGATACGCAGTATTTT. Protein: CASSLTGTATDTQYF.

V usage is TRBV6-5 and J usage is TRBJ2-5; D is possibly TRBD2 (6 bases). Germline V gives CDR1 MNHEY, CDR2 SVGAGI. The CDR3 has 16 amino acids. The V gene lost 2 bases and the J gene lost 5 bases, with 18 bases spanning the gap. This CDR3 reads CASSYTGGPGGETQYF. In nucleotides, the CDR3 is TGTGCCAGCAGTTACACCGGAGGGCCAGGCGGGGAGACCCAGTACTTC.

The J gene is TRBJ2-3, the V gene TRBV4-1; 7 bases are shared with TRBD2. The J segment lost 6 bases and the V segment lost 5 bases, leaving 20 bases of the junction unmatched. The germline V gene has CDR1 MGHRA and CDR2 YSYEKL. The CDR3 contains 18 residues. Here the CDR3 DNA reads TGCGCCAGCAGCTTCTCCCCCCTACTAGCGACGAAGGCGGATACGCAGTATTTT. Amino acid sequence: CASSFSPLLATKADTQYF.

DNA for the CDR3: TGTGCCAGCAGCCCCTCCGGGACTAGCGGGATCTACGAGCAGTACTTC. This gives the protein CASSPSGTSGIYEQYF. The V gene is TRBV9, the J gene TRBJ2-7; 13 bases are a match to TRBD2. The trim removed 4 bases at V and 3 bases at J, leaving 7 bases unmatched. Germline V CDR1 and CDR2: SGDLS, YYNGEE. The CDR3 is 16 residues long.